This TCR beta chain derives from a study of breast tumors, draining lymph nodes, adjacent tissues. TCRdb fed the multiplex PCR reads into MiXCR, producing one record per CDR3 protein. The sample lists around 12,000 distinct CDR3 sequences; around 70% were seen once. The CDR3 is 15 residues long. Per germline, CDR1 SGHVS and CDR2 FNYEAQ. With 7 bases clipped from V and 2 bases from J, the junction kept 9 bases outside the gene matches. Findings and limits, study-wide: Most tumor T cells seemingly derive from lymph node, then expand in tumor. Data only fit, rather than demonstrated, lymph node origin of most tumor T cells. Tumor TCR diversity was below lymph nodes but above nontumor tissue. Luminal-like breast cancer showed significantly greater tumor-nontumor repertoire similarity than basal-like breast cancer did.

For this clonotype: The antigen remains undetermined.

This clonotype was sampled from a female donor with breast cancer. Some clones in this sample may be carry-over from other donors' samples. The sequenced material came from tumor-adjacent breast tissue. V and J are TRBV7-6 and TRBJ2-3; TRBD1 matches at 7 bases. This CDR3 reads CASTPGQSDTDTQYF. CDR3 DNA: TGTGCCAGCACCCCGGGACAGTCAGACACAGATACGCAGTATTTT.